The text below deals with one T cell receptor (beta chain). The same CDR3 is also encoded by other DNA sequences in this sample. Original methodology: It was from reference gene primer amplification that nucleated cell counts were estimated. Clones were read by immunoSEQ multiplex PCR, and TCRdb kept only the in-frame ones, dropping some. D and trimming come from the DNA, and the V and J calls and clone size come from that table. Of 150,000 to 200,000 clones detected, 93% appear once; the ten largest clones hold just under 2%. Seattle's enrolled individuals joined amid active infection and were then monitored longitudinally. This sample stems from a study of blood T cell repertoires in COVID-19. As for the study in general: COVID-19 samples, acute and convalescent, were from the United States, Italy and Spain. T cells, B-cell-depleted T cells, or PBMCs supplied cDNA or gDNA.

CDR1 is MNHEY and CDR2 is SVGAGI in the germline V gene. The CDR3 has 13 amino acids. V lost 3 bases to trimming and J lost 5 bases, with 10 bases between them. The specimen was peripheral blood. The sequence was collected from a woman between 55 and 75 years old with COVID-19, enrolled during active disease. The chain links TRBV6-5 to TRBJ1-2; no firm D call. DNA for the CDR3: TGTGCCAGCAGTTATTCCGGAGGGTATGGCTACACCTTC. Its protein product is CASSYSGGYGYTF.